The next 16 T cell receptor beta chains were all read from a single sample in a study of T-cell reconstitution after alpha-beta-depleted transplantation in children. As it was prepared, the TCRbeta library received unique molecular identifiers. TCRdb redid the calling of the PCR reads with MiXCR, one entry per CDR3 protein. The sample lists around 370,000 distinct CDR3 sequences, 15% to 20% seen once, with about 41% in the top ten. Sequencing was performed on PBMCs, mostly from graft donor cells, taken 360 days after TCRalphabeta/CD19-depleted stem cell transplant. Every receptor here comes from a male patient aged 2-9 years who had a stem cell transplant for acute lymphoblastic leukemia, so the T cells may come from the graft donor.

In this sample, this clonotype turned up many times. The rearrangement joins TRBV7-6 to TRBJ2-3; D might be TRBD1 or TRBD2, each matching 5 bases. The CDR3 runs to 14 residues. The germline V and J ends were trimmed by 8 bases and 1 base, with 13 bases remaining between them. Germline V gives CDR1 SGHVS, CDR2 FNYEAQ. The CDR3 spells CASGGAFGTDTQYF. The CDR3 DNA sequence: TGTGCCAGCGGGGGAGCGTTTGGCACAGATACGCAGTATTTT. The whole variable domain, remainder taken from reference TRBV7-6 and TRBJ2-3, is GAGVSQSPRYKVTKRGQDVALRCDPISGHVSLYWYRQALGQGPEFLTYFNYEAQQDKSGLPNDRFSAERPEGSISTLTIQRTEQRDSAMYRCASGGAFGTDTQYFGPGTRLTVL.

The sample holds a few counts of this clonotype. In nucleotides, the CDR3 is TGCGCCAGCAGCCAAGTAGGGGAAGCGGACTACGAGCAGTACTTC. This encodes CASSQVGEADYEQYF. V usage is TRBV4-1 and J usage is TRBJ2-7; the D call may be TRBD1 or TRBD2 (5 bases each). The V gene lost 1 base and the J gene lost 3 bases, with 13 bases spanning the gap. The germline V gene encodes CDR1 MGHRA and CDR2 YSYEKL. The CDR3 is 15 amino acids.

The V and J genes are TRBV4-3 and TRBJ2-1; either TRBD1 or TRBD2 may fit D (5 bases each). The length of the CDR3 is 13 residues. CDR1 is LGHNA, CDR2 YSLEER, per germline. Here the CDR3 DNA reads TGCGCTACCGGGACGACCATTCTCAGTGAGCAGTTCTTC. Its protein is CATGTTILSEQFF.

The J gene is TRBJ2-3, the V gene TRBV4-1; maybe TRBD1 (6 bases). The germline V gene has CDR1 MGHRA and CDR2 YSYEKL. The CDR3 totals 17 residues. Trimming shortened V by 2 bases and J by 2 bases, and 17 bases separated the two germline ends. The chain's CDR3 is CASSQLQGSRYTDTQYF. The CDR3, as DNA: TGCGCCAGCAGCCAATTACAGGGTTCTAGGTACACAGATACGCAGTATTTT.

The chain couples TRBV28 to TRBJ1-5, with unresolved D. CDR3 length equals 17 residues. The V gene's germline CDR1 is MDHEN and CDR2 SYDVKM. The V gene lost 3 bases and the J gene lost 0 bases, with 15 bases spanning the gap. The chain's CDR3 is CASSFPRVGPSNQPQHF. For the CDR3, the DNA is TGTGCCAGCAGTTTCCCTAGGGTAGGGCCTAGCAATCAGCCCCAGCATTTT.

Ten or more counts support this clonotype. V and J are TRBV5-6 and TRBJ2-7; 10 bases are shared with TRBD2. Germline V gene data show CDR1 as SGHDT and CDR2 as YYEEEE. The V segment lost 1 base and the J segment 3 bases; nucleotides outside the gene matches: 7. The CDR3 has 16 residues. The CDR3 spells CASSLFPSGRYYEQYF. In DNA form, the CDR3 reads TGTGCCAGCAGCTTGTTCCCTAGCGGGAGATACTACGAGCAGTACTTC.

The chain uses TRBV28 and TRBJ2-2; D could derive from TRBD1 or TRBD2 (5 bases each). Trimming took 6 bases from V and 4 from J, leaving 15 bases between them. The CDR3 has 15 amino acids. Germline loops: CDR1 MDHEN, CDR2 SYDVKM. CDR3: CASRGVSFRTGELFF. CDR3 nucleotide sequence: TGTGCCAGCAGGGGGGTCTCCTTCCGCACCGGGGAGCTGTTTTTT.

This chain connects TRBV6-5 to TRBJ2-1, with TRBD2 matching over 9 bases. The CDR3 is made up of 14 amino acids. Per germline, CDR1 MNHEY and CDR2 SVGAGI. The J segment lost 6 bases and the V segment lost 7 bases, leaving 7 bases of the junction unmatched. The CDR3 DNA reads TGTGCCAGCATCCCGGGACTAGCCTCCAATGAGCAGTTCTTC. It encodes CASIPGLASNEQFF.

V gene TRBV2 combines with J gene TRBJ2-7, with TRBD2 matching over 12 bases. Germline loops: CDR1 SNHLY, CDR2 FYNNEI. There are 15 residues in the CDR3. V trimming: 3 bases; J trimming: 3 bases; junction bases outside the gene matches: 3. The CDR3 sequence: CASSDTSGRYYEQYF. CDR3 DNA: TGTGCCAGCAGTGACACTAGCGGGAGGTACTACGAGCAGTACTTC.

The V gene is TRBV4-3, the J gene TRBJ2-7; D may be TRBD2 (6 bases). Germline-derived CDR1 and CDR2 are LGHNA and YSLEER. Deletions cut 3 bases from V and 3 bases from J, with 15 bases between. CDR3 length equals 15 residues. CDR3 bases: TGCGCCAGCAGCCAGGAATTGGGGGGAAACTACGAGCAGTACTTC. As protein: CASSQELGGNYEQYF.

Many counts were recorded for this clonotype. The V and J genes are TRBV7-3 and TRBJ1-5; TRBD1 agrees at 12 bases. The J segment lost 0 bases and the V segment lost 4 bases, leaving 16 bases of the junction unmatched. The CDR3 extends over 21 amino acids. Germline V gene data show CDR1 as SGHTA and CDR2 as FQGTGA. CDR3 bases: TGTGCCAGCAGCTCCGAACGTAGGAGAGGGACAGGGGGCGTTAGCAATCAGCCCCAGCATTTT. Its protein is CASSSERRRGTGGVSNQPQHF.

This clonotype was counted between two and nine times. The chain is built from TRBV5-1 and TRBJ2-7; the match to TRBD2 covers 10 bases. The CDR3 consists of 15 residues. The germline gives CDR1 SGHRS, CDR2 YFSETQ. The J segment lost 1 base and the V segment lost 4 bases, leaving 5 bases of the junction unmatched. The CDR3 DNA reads TGCGCCAGCAGCCTAAGGACTAGCGGATCCTACGAGCAGTACTTC. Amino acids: CASSLRTSGSYEQYF.

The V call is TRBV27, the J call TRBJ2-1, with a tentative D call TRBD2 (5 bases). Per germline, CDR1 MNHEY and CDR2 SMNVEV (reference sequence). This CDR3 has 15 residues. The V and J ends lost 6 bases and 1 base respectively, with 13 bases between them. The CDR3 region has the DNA TGTGCCAGCAGCCGTACTAGAAATTCCTACAATGAGCAGTTCTTC. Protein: CASSRTRNSYNEQFF.

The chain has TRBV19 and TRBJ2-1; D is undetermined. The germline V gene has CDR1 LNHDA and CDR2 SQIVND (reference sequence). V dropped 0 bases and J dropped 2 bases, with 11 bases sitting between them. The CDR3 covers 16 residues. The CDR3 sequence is CASSIDWRLTYNEQFF. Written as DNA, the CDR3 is TGTGCCAGTAGTATAGACTGGCGCCTTACCTACAATGAGCAGTTCTTC.

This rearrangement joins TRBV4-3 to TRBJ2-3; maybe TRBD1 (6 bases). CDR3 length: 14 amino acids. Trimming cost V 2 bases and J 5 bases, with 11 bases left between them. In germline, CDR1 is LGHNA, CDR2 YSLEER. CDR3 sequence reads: CASSQTGPGDTQYF. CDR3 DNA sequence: TGCGCCAGCAGCCAAACAGGGCCGGGAGATACGCAGTATTTT.

The CDR3 is CSAAGTSGNEQFF. CDR3 nucleotides: TGCAGTGCTGCCGGGACTAGCGGAAATGAGCAGTTCTTC. The J gene is TRBJ2-1, the V gene TRBV20-1, with TRBD2 identical over 11 bases. Trimming cost V 5 bases and J 7 bases; bases outside gene matches: 4. This CDR3 has 13 residues. Germline V gene lookup returns CDR1 DFQATT and CDR2 SNEGSKA (reference sequence).